This section outlines one T cell receptor (beta chain) sequence together with its context. The antigen is not known. Generated by immunoSEQ multiplex PCR, the TCRdb table keeps only in-frame clones and is missing some. The repertoire holds 100,000 or so clones, with 80% to 95% as singletons. CDR3 length: 14 residues. With 2 bases clipped from V and 6 bases from J, the junction kept 2 bases outside the gene matches. Per germline, CDR1 SGHDN and CDR2 FVKESK. The sample is drawn from a study of siplizumab effects on memory and regulatory T cells. Findings of the study overall: Alloreactive sequences traceable to unstimulated CD4+ memory cells declined significantly under siplizumab. There were only a minor fraction of alloreactive clones that mapped to unstimulated subsets.

The J gene is TRBJ2-3, the V gene TRBV14, with 10 bases aligning to TRBD2. Sequencing used non-Treg CD4+ T cells sorted from blood. The sequence derives from a human donor in good health. The CDR3 here is CASSQLAGADTQYF. CDR3 in DNA: TGTGCCAGCAGCCAACTAGCGGGAGCCGATACGCAGTATTTT.